The 25 T cell receptor beta chains below come from one sample, sequenced in a study of T-cell reconstitution after alpha-beta-depleted transplantation in children. As it was prepared, the TCRbeta library received unique molecular identifiers. TCRdb reanalysed the PCR reads using MiXCR and keeps one entry per CDR3 protein. The sample contains 500,000 to 750,000 distinct CDR3 sequences, under 15% of which appear only once. Source: PBMCs, mostly from graft donor cells, taken 360 days after TCRalphabeta/CD19-depleted stem cell transplant. These receptors originate from a male patient younger than 18 who had a stem cell transplant for acute myeloid leukemia, so the T cells may come from the graft donor.

There are many counts of this clonotype. The chain joins TRBV7-9 to TRBJ1-1; 10 bases map to TRBD1. This CDR3 is built from 16 residues. Trimming took 1 base from V and 7 from J; bases not matched to a gene: 9. Germline V gene data show CDR1 as SEHNR and CDR2 as FQNEAQ (reference sequence). The CDR3 DNA reads as TGTGCCAGCAGCTTAGGGGACAGGGGCCTTCCCCTTGAAGCTTTCTTT. Amino acid sequence: CASSLGDRGLPLEAFF.

The V call is TRBV12-3 or TRBV12-4, the J call TRBJ2-2; 11 bases match TRBD1. The V and J ends lost 4 bases and 0 bases, in that order; junction bases with no gene match: 1. The CDR3 sequence is 16 residues long. Here the CDR3 reads CASSWGQGANTGELFF. DNA for the CDR3: TGTGCCAGCAGTTGGGGACAGGGGGCGAACACCGGGGAGCTGTTTTTT.

This chain connects TRBV3-1 to TRBJ1-5; D remains unclear. Trimming cost V 5 bases and J 0 bases, with 17 bases left between them. The V gene's germline CDR1 is LGHDT and CDR2 YNNKEL (reference sequence). This CDR3 contains 17 residues. DNA for the CDR3: TGTGCCAGCAGCACTAGTACGTCGGGGAGTAGCAATCAGCCCCAGCATTTT. Its protein is CASSTSTSGSSNQPQHF. Combining the CDR3 with reference TRBV3-1 and TRBJ1-5 gives the whole variable domain DTAVSQTPKYLVTQMGNDKSIKCEQNLGHDTMYWYKQDSKKFLKIMFSYNNKELIINETVPNRFSPKSPDKAHLNLHINSLELGDSAVYFCASSTSTSGSSNQPQHFGDGTRLSIL.

This clonotype was detected ten times or more. V usage is TRBV14 and J usage is TRBJ2-1; 8 bases fit TRBD2. Germline V CDR1 and CDR2: SGHDN, FVKESK. The CDR3 runs 14 residues. After removal of 4 bases from V and 9 bases from J, the junction contained 8 bases not matched to a gene. CDR3 loop: CASSPRLAGSEQFF. The CDR3 DNA sequence: TGTGCCAGCAGCCCTCGCCTAGCGGGTTCTGAGCAGTTCTTC.

This chain uses TRBV29-1 with TRBJ2-7; D is undetermined. The germline V gene has CDR1 SQVTM and CDR2 ANQGSEA. The V end was cut by 1 base, the J end by 7 bases, with 8 bases between. This CDR3 is 11 amino acids long. The CDR3 region has the DNA TGCAGCGTTGAAGGGTACCAGGAGCAGTACTTC. It encodes CSVEGYQEQYF.

This chain uses TRBV4-3 with TRBJ2-7; either TRBD1 or TRBD2 may supply D (6 bases each). This CDR3 has 15 residues. V shed 4 bases and J shed 2 bases, with 15 bases lying between them. Germline V lookup: CDR1 LGHNA, CDR2 YSLEER. This chain's CDR3 is CASSPRDGGTYEQYF. The CDR3 region has the DNA TGCGCCAGCAGCCCCAGAGACGGGGGCACCTACGAGCAGTACTTC.

The chain joins TRBV7-2 to TRBJ1-5; maybe TRBD1 (5 bases). V gave up 7 bases and J gave up 3 bases, with 16 bases separating them. The germline gives CDR1 SGHTA, CDR2 FQGNSA. The CDR3 covers 15 residues. The CDR3 region is CASTASRAFNQPQHF. The CDR3 DNA reads as TGTGCCAGCACCGCCTCCAGGGCCTTCAATCAGCCCCAGCATTTT.

This clonotype occurred a few times. The CDR3 coding sequence is TGTGCCAGCACGCCGACAGGGGTTGGCGAGCAGTACTTC. Translation: CASTPTGVGEQYF. This chain uses TRBV12-3 or TRBV12-4 with TRBJ2-7; 8 bases align to TRBD1. V was clipped by 7 bases and J by 6 bases; unmatched bases: 8. The CDR3 extends over 13 amino acids.

A few counts support this clonotype. The chain employs TRBV10-3 and TRBJ2-5; D not resolved. Trimming cost V 0 bases and J 5 bases, with 7 bases left between them. Germline V lookup: CDR1 ENHRY, CDR2 SYGVKD. This CDR3 is 13 amino acids long. CDR3 in DNA: TGTGCCATCAGTGAGTCTTTCAGGGAGACCCAGTACTTC. Residues: CAISESFRETQYF.

The CDR3 reads CASSSPGLAGGLVSYEQYF. The CDR3 DNA reads TGTGCCAGCAGCTCGCCGGGACTAGCGGGAGGGCTCGTCTCCTACGAGCAGTACTTC. V gene TRBV5-4 combines with J gene TRBJ2-7; TRBD2 aligns across 16 bases. Germline lookup yields CDR1 SGHNT and CDR2 YYREEE (reference sequence). This CDR3 is 19 amino acids long. With V trimmed by 3 bases and J by 0 bases, 9 bases remained unmatched.

The CDR3 region is CSARDGASTDTQYF. As DNA, the CDR3 is TGCAGTGCTAGAGACGGCGCTAGCACAGATACGCAGTATTTT. The rearrangement joins TRBV20-1 to TRBJ2-3; D is unclear. V gave up 0 bases and J gave up 0 bases, with 7 bases separating them. Germline V lookup: CDR1 DFQATT, CDR2 SNEGSKA (reference sequence). The CDR3 loop spans 14 amino acids.

This clonotype has just a few counts. The chain links TRBV29-1 to TRBJ1-1; unclear D gene. This CDR3 has 12 amino acids. V was shortened by 4 bases and J by 2 bases, with 8 bases between the two germline ends. Per the germline V gene, CDR1 is SQVTM and CDR2 is ANQGSEA. CDR3 nucleotide sequence: TGCAGCGTTGCCCGGGCAAACACTGAAGCTTTCTTT. The encoded protein is CSVARANTEAFF.

The table lists this clonotype with many counts. The chain has TRBV24-1 and TRBJ2-1; TRBD1 is a possible D gene (6 bases). Looked up from germline, CDR1 is KGHDR and CDR2 is SFDVKD. The CDR3 spans 12 residues. The ends were cut back, 6 bases at V and 4 bases at J, with 6 bases in the middle. The CDR3 DNA follows: TGTGCCACCAGTACAGGGTACAATGAGCAGTTCTTC. This encodes CATSTGYNEQFF.

Many counts were recorded for this clonotype. V usage is TRBV20-1 and J usage is TRBJ2-5; 9 bases fit TRBD2. The trim removed 1 base at V and 5 bases at J, leaving 2 bases unmatched. CDR3 length: 13 residues. Germline CDR1 DFQATT, CDR2 SNEGSKA (reference sequence). The chain's CDR3 is CSARAAGGETQYF. The CDR3 DNA reads as TGCAGTGCTAGAGCAGCGGGGGGTGAGACCCAGTACTTC.

This clonotype was observed many times. The rearrangement joins TRBV12-3 or TRBV12-4 to TRBJ2-7; 13 nucleotides align to TRBD2. This CDR3 is 15 amino acids long. Unmatched junction bases numbered 3, after V lost 2 bases and J lost 5 bases. CDR3 residues: CASSLTGLAGHEQYF. CDR3 coding DNA: TGTGCCAGCAGTTTAACGGGACTAGCGGGGCACGAGCAGTACTTC.

This clonotype has ten or more counts. The chain has TRBV5-1 and TRBJ2-7; 10 nucleotides agree with TRBD1. The V segment lost 4 bases and the J segment 5 bases; nucleotides outside the gene matches: 9. This CDR3 contains 15 residues. In germline, CDR1 is SGHRS, CDR2 YFSETQ. Written as DNA, the CDR3 is TGCGCCAGCAGCCCAGACAGGGGGCCTGGGGACGAGCAGTACTTC. This encodes CASSPDRGPGDEQYF.

This clonotype has more than one count but fewer than ten. V is TRBV29-1 and J is TRBJ2-7; weak D call: TRBD1 (6 bases). Trimming left V 6 bases short and J 0 bases short, with 15 bases between. This CDR3 region has 14 residues. The germline CDR1 and CDR2 sequences are SQVTM and ANQGSEA. CDR3 DNA sequence: TGCAGCGTGGCCGGGGACACCAGCTCCTACGAGCAGTACTTC. It specifies CSVAGDTSSYEQYF.

In its sample, this clonotype was seen many times. The V and J genes are TRBV28 and TRBJ1-6; 9 positions agree with TRBD1. From germline, CDR1 is MDHEN and CDR2 SYDVKM. The CDR3 is made up of 15 amino acids. The junction had 4 bases not matched to a gene; V was cut back by 5 bases and J by 5 bases. The CDR3 DNA reads TGTGCCAGCAGTGACAGGGGGGTTCATAATTCACCCCTCCACTTT. This codes for CASSDRGVHNSPLHF.

This rearrangement joins TRBV5-1 to TRBJ2-1, with 9 positions matching TRBD2. Germline assignment: CDR1 SGHRS and CDR2 YFSETQ. The CDR3 extends over 18 amino acids. The V segment lost 0 bases and the J segment 7 bases; nucleotides outside the gene matches: 14. CDR3 DNA: TGCGCCAGCAGCTTGGTGGCTAGCGGGAACCCTCCCGTGAATGAGCAGTTCTTC. It yields the protein CASSLVASGNPPVNEQFF.

The J gene is TRBJ1-1, the V gene TRBV6-5; D remains ambiguous. Germline CDR1 MNHEY, CDR2 SVGAGI. The V gene lost 6 bases and the J gene lost 4 bases, with 9 bases spanning the gap. The length of the CDR3 is 12 residues. Here the CDR3 DNA reads TGTGCCAGCAGACGCGGGCCCACTGAAGCTTTCTTT. Amino acids: CASRRGPTEAFF.

The chain joins TRBV6-2 or TRBV6-3 to TRBJ2-1; no clear D gene. The CDR3 covers 12 residues. Germline V CDR1 and CDR2: MNHEY, SVGEGT. The V and J ends lost 6 bases and 9 bases respectively, with 12 bases between them. In DNA form, the CDR3 reads TGTGCCAGCAGCGACGGGTGGAGTGAGCAGTTCTTC. Its translation: CASSDGWSEQFF.

V usage is TRBV9 and J usage is TRBJ2-7; 12 nucleotides agree with TRBD2. Germline V gene sequence: CDR1 SGDLS, CDR2 YYNGEE. The V gene end was trimmed by 7 bases and the J gene end by 6 bases; junction bases not matched to a gene: 11. CDR3 length: 15 residues. CDR3 amino acids: CASGRLAGVWGEQYF. CDR3 bases: TGTGCCAGCGGACGACTAGCGGGAGTGTGGGGCGAGCAGTACTTC.

V is TRBV4-3 and J is TRBJ2-7, with D hard to call. Per germline, CDR1 LGHNA and CDR2 YSLEER. This CDR3 is 16 amino acids long. V lost 0 bases and J lost 3, with 15 bases in between. Here the CDR3 reads CASSQENSYLLYEQYF. Written as DNA, the CDR3 is TGCGCCAGCAGCCAAGAAAACTCCTACTTACTCTACGAGCAGTACTTC.

The chain has TRBV5-1 and TRBJ1-6; no definite D call. V was clipped by 1 base and J by 7 bases, with 12 bases between them. This CDR3 spans 15 amino acids. The germline V gene encodes CDR1 SGHRS and CDR2 YFSETQ. CDR3: CASSLSHGRNSPLHF. CDR3 nucleotides: TGCGCCAGCAGCTTGAGCCATGGCAGGAATTCACCCCTCCACTTT.

This clonotype was seen a handful of times. This sequence joins TRBV29-1 and TRBJ1-1; the D gene is possibly TRBD1 (6 bases). The CDR3 loop spans 13 amino acids. Germline CDR1 and CDR2: SQVTM and ANQGSEA. The V end lost 1 base, the J end lost 5 bases, and 11 bases lay between the germline ends. CDR3 protein: CSVEVRQGTEAFF. In nucleotides, the CDR3 is TGCAGCGTTGAAGTCCGTCAGGGGACTGAAGCTTTCTTT.